This entry lists 8 T cell receptor beta chains sequenced from one sample in a study of blood T cell repertoires in COVID-19. The assay was immunoSEQ multiplex PCR, and TCRdb's table has in-frame clones only and misses some. The data contain more than 35,000 clones, roughly 78% of them singletons. The source material was peripheral blood. The receptors come from a man aged 65 to 85 with acute or convalescent COVID-19.

The V call is TRBV28, the J call TRBJ1-2; D remains unclear. Trimming left V 8 bases short and J 7 bases short, with 20 bases between. Looked up from germline, CDR1 is MDHEN and CDR2 is SYDVKM. The CDR3 runs to 14 residues. The CDR3: CASLFGNPTAGYTF. The CDR3 nucleotides are TGTGCCAGCCTTTTTGGTAACCCCACAGCTGGCTACACCTTC.

This clone was detected only once. The CDR3 protein is CASSLGEQPQHF. The CDR3 DNA follows: TGTGCCAGCAGCTTAGGCGAACAGCCCCAGCATTTT. The V and J genes are TRBV7-9 and TRBJ1-5; D is ambiguous. This CDR3 spans 12 amino acids. Germline CDR1 reads SEHNR; CDR2 reads FQNEAQ (reference sequence). Trimming cost V 1 base and J 7 bases, with 5 bases left between them.

This chain joins TRBV28 and TRBJ1-1; the D gene is possibly TRBD1 (6 bases). This CDR3 has 14 amino acids. The germline V and J ends were trimmed by 5 bases and 2 bases, with 12 bases remaining between them. Germline V gene sequence: CDR1 MDHEN, CDR2 SYDVKM. CDR3 region: CASSVTGLNTEAFF. The CDR3 DNA sequence: TGTGCCAGCAGTGTAACAGGGTTAAACACTGAAGCTTTCTTT.

The CDR3 bases are TGTGCCAGCAGTTTAGGGGGCATGAACACTGAAGCTTTCTTT. It codes for CASSLGGMNTEAFF. The chain combines TRBV28 with TRBJ1-1, with a tentative D call TRBD1 (6 bases). This CDR3 is 14 amino acids long. The V gene lost 2 bases and the J gene lost 0 bases, with 7 bases spanning the gap. Germline V gives CDR1 MDHEN, CDR2 SYDVKM.

The chain carries TRBV28 and TRBJ1-2; TRBD1 is a possible D gene (6 bases). The CDR3 covers 14 residues. Germline values: CDR1 MDHEN, CDR2 SYDVKM. The germline V and J ends were trimmed by 1 base and 4 bases, with 10 bases remaining between them. In DNA, the CDR3 is TGTGCCAGCAGTTTATCGCCAGGGGTCTATGGCTACACCTTC. Protein sequence: CASSLSPGVYGYTF.

This chain links TRBV7-6 with TRBJ1-5; possibly TRBD1 for D (5 bases). Between the trimmed V and J ends, which lost 2 bases and 2 bases, there was a span of 13 bases. This CDR3 has 16 residues. Germline assignment: CDR1 SGHVS and CDR2 FNYEAQ. The CDR3 bases are TGTGCCAGCAGCTTATGGGGGGGGGTTGGCAATCAGCCCCAGCATTTT. Translation gives CASSLWGGVGNQPQHF.

This chain connects TRBV9 to TRBJ1-3, with a tentative D call TRBD1 (5 bases). In germline, CDR1 is SGDLS, CDR2 YYNGEE. The V gene lost 4 bases and the J gene lost 4 bases, with 9 bases spanning the gap. The CDR3 consists of 13 residues. In DNA form, the CDR3 reads TGTGCCAGCAGCCAGGGTGGCGGAAACACCATATATTTT. Protein product: CASSQGGGNTIYF.

In this sample, this clone turned up a few times. The chain has TRBV11-2 and TRBJ2-1; a weak D match, TRBD2 (6 bases). V was clipped by 3 bases and J by 10 bases, with 25 bases between them. CDR1 SGHAT and CDR2 FQNNGV come from the germline V gene. The CDR3 has 17 residues. The CDR3 DNA reads as TGTGCCAGCAGCTTTCGGGGTTGGGACTCCGGACCTCGCGAGCAGTTCTTC. It is translated as CASSFRGWDSGPREQFF.